A single T cell receptor beta chain is shown here with its context. One end of the junction fails to match germline, which may point to a read error. Primers used in a second PCR of roughly 6 to 12 cycles were a sample-barcoded 5' primer and a J-beta primer mix. TCRdb redid the calling of the 5' RACE reads with MiXCR, one entry per CDR3 protein. The table has about 970,000 distinct CDR3 sequences, roughly 51% seen once. The data were obtained in a study of blood T cells in healthy people across ages. Germline CDR1 is LGHNA and CDR2 is YSLEER. CDR3 length: 14 amino acids. This sequence was found in a woman in her sixties in good health. V is TRBV4-3 and J is TRBJ2-7; D might be TRBD1 (6 bases). Material for sequencing was blood. The CDR3 reads CASSPDTGLYGQYF. DNA for the CDR3: TGCGCCAGCAGTCCTGATACAGGGCTCTACGGGCAGTACTTC.